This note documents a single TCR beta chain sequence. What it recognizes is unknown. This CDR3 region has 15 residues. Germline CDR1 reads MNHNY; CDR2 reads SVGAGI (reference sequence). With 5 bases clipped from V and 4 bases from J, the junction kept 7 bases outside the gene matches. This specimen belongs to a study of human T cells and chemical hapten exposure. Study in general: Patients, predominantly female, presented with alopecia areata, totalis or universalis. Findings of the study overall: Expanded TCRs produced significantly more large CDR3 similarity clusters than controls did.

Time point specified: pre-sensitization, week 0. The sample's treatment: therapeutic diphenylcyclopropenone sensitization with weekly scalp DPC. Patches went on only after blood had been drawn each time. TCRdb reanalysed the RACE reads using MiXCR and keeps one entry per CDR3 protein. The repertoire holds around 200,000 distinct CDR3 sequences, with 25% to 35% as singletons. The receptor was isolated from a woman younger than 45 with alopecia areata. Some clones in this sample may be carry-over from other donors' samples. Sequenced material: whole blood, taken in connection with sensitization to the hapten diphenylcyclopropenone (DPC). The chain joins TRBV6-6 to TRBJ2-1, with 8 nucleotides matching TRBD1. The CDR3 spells CASSTDRGIYNEQFF. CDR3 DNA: TGTGCCAGCAGTACAGACAGGGGAATTTACAATGAGCAGTTCTTC.